Listed below are T cell receptor beta chains from one sample, sequenced in a study of shared clonotypes between healthy human individuals. Only in-frame clones appear in the TCRdb table, and some are missing; sequencing was by immunoSEQ multiplex PCR. The sample holds approximately 2.1 million clones, about 92% seen once. Sequencing input: naive CD4+ T cells from PBMCs. These receptors all stem from a young man in good health. Some clones in this sample may be carry-over from other donors' samples. Each CDR3 is given with its conserved first and last residue. The order of the fields is D gene, V gene, clone size, J gene, CDR3 protein, CDR3 DNA. D genes are given only for firm matches. Size values are once, few and many counts, or a class for expanded clones, and some rows have none.

>TRBD2|TRBV18|-|TRBJ2-1
CASQGGRWDNEQFF
TGTGCCAGCCAGGGAGGGCGGTGGGACAATGAGCAGTTCTTC
>TRBD1|TRBV28|-|TRBJ1-1
CASTAGTVNTEAFF
TGTGCCAGCACCGCCGGGACAGTGAACACTGAAGCTTTCTTT
>-|TRBV28|-|TRBJ2-3
CASSLRQALGDTQYF
TGTGCCAGCAGTTTAAGGCAGGCGCTAGGGGATACGCAGTATTTT
>-|TRBV4-1|-|TRBJ2-1
CASSQDQPLGGGAQIYNEQFF
TGCGCCAGCAGCCAAGATCAGCCCCTGGGAGGGGGCGCACAAATTTACAATGAGCAGTTCTTC
>-|TRBV28|-|TRBJ2-4
CASSPGPGPKTGSIQYF
TGTGCCAGCAGTCCGGGACCGGGACCTAAGACTGGCAGCATTCAGTACTTC
>-|TRBV6-1|-|TRBJ1-1
CASSVHGRTEAFF
TGTGCCAGCAGTGTACACGGGAGGACTGAAGCTTTCTTT
>TRBD1|TRBV29-1|few|TRBJ2-5
CSVGTGEETQYF
TGCAGCGTTGGGACAGGGGAAGAGACCCAGTACTTC
>-|TRBV18|-|TRBJ2-7
CASSLRTEWWF
TGTGCCAGCTCACTCCGGACAGAATGGTGGTTC
>-|TRBV29-1|-|TRBJ2-4
CSVEGFISISNIQYF
TGCAGCGTTGAGGGGTTCATCAGCATATCGAACATTCAGTACTTC
>TRBD1|TRBV9|-|TRBJ2-2
CASSVLGTGGLTGELFF
TGTGCCAGCAGCGTCCTTGGGACAGGGGGTTTGACCGGGGAGCTGTTTTTT
>-|TRBV19|-|TRBJ2-7
CASSSRVQGGPGEQYF
TGTGCCAGTAGTTCCCGCGTGCAGGGAGGTCCCGGCGAGCAGTACTTC
>TRBD1|TRBV4-1|-|TRBJ2-1
CASSQDDRDGYNEQFF
TGCGCCAGCAGCCAAGATGACAGGGACGGCTACAATGAGCAGTTCTTC
>TRBD2|TRBV7-9|-|TRBJ2-3
CASSQGTSGSPTDTQYF
TGTGCCAGCAGCCAGGGGACTAGCGGGAGTCCCACAGATACGCAGTATTTT
>TRBD2|TRBV5-1|-|TRBJ2-1
CASSYGLAGGYNEQFF
TGCGCCAGCAGCTACGGACTAGCGGGAGGGTACAATGAGCAGTTCTTC
>-|TRBV4-3|-|TRBJ2-1
CASSQEVAAHGEQFF
TGCGCCAGCAGCCAAGAGGTGGCGGCCCACGGTGAGCAGTTCTTC
>-|TRBV12-2|once|TRBJ1-1
CASRLQPRRGTEAFF
TGTGCAAGTCGACTTCAACCACGGCGAGGCACTGAAGCTTTCTTT
>TRBD2|TRBV15|once|TRBJ2-3
CATSTLGTSGYDTTQYF
TGTGCCACCAGCACTTTAGGGACTAGCGGATATGATACAACGCAGTATTTT
>-|TRBV7-2|once|TRBJ2-3
CASSSSGGDTQYF
TGTGCCAGCAGCTCTTCAGGAGGAGATACGCAGTATTTT
>-|TRBV19|-|TRBJ2-5
CASSKLNQETQYF
TGTGCCAGTAGCAAATTAAACCAAGAGACCCAGTACTTC
>-|TRBV10-3|-|TRBJ1-2
CAISQDIFGYTF
TGTGCCATCAGCCAAGACATATTTGGCTACACCTTC
>-|TRBV5-1|-|TRBJ1-1
CASSPTRGGNTEAFF
TGCGCCAGCAGCCCGACGCGGGGGGGTAACACTGAAGCTTTCTTT
>-|TRBV30|-|TRBJ2-3
CAWSPPGIRGSTDTQYF
TGTGCCTGGAGTCCCCCGGGGATAAGGGGAAGCACAGATACGCAGTATTTT
>-|TRBV5-1|-|TRBJ1-2
CASSTQGSYGYTF
TGCGCCAGCAGCACACAGGGCTCCTATGGCTACACCTTC
>-|TRBV7-2|-|TRBJ2-5
CASSLVRETQYF
TGTGCCAGCAGCTTAGTTCGGGAGACCCAGTACTTC
>-|TRBV4-2|-|TRBJ1-5
CASSQGGSYSNQPQHF
TGTGCCAGCAGCCAAGGGGGCAGTTATAGCAATCAGCCCCAGCATTTT
>TRBD2|TRBV28|-|TRBJ2-1
CASRSGRARNEQFF
TGTGCCAGCAGGAGCGGGAGGGCCAGGAATGAGCAGTTCTTC
>-|TRBV25-1|-|TRBJ2-2
CASRMLNTGELFF
TGTGCCAGCAGGATGTTGAACACCGGGGAGCTGTTTTTT
>-|TRBV6-5|once|TRBJ1-1
CASSWELVSEAFF
TGTGCCAGCAGTTGGGAGTTGGTTTCTGAAGCTTTCTTT
>-|TRBV7-9|-|TRBJ2-1
CASSLGYNEQFF
TGTGCCAGCAGCTTGGGGTACAATGAGCAGTTCTTC